The clone carrying this TCR beta chain was observed many times. Its antigen remains unidentified. The record originates from a study of response to subunit inactivated influenza vaccine. Study-level points and caveats: Seasonal influenza vaccination, on each occasion, was suggested by the authors to recruit few new T cells.

One entry per CDR3 protein results from TCRdb running MiXCR on the RT-PCR reads. The data show about 800,000 distinct CDR3 sequences, roughly 20% seen once. V lost 5 bases, J lost 2 bases, and 13 bases lay in between. The CDR3 is 14 residues long. Germline V CDR1 and CDR2: SGHTA, FQGNSA. The sample here was PBMCs from blood, taken about 5 days after vaccination. This receptor was taken from a man over 45 who received an inactivated influenza vaccine. The chain carries TRBV7-2 and TRBJ2-7; weak D call: TRBD1 (6 bases). Here the CDR3 DNA reads TGTGCCAGCAGCCTCGGACAGATCACCTACGAGCAGTACTTC. Its translation: CASSLGQITYEQYF.